The source of this T cell receptor beta chain is a study of shared clonotypes between healthy human individuals. A single count supports this clone. Its antigen is unidentified. The CDR3 length is 15 residues. The ends lost 0 bases at V and 4 bases at J; junction bases unmatched: 3. Per the germline V gene, CDR1 is LGHNA and CDR2 is YNFKEQ. Produced via immunoSEQ multiplex PCR; TCRdb's table is partial and in-frame only. The sample records roughly 2.2 million clones, approximately 93% being singletons. General study findings and limits: Among the subsets, naive ones generally showed larger estimated richness than memory ones.

Subsets obtained from CD4+ cells comprised CD45RA+ naive and CD45RA-negative memory cells. The source of this sequence is a man aged 18 to 30 in good health. Some clones in this sample may be carry-over from other donors' samples. J is TRBJ1-3 and V is TRBV4-2; the match to TRBD1 covers 7 bases. The material sequenced was naive CD4+ T cells from PBMCs. Subset: CD45RA+ positively selected. CDR3 sequence: CASSQDQGGGNTIYF. The CDR3 DNA reads as TGTGCCAGCAGCCAAGATCAGGGGGGCGGAAACACCATATATTTT.